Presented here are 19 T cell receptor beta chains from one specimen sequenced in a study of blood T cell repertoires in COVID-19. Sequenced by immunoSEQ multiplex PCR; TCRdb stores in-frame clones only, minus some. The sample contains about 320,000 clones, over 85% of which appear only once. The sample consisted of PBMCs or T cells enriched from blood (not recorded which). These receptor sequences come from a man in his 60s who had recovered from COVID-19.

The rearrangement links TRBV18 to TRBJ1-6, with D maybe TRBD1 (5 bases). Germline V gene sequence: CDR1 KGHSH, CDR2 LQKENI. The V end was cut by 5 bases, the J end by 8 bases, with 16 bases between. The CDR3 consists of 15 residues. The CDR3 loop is CASSINGRVDSPLHF. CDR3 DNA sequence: TGTGCCAGCTCAATTAATGGCAGGGTGGATTCACCCCTCCACTTT.

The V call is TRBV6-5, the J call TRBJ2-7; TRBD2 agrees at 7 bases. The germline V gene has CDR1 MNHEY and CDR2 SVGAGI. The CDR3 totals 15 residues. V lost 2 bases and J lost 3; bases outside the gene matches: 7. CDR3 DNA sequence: TGTGCCAGCAGTTACGAGGGCGGGAGAAGCTACGAGCAGTACTTC. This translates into CASSYEGGRSYEQYF.

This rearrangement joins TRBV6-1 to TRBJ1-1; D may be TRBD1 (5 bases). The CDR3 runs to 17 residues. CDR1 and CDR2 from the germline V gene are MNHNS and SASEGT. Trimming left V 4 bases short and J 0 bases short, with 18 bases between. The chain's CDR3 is CASSGGNLKTVNTEAFF. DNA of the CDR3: TGTGCCAGCAGTGGTGGCAACCTAAAGACAGTGAACACTGAAGCTTTCTTT.

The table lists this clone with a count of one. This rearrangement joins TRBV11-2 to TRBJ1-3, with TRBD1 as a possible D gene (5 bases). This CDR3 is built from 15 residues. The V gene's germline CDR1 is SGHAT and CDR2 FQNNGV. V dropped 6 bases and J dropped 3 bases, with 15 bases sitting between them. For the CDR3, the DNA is TGTGCCAGCAGTACTCAGGGTGTGTATGGAAACACCATATATTTT. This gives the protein CASSTQGVYGNTIYF.

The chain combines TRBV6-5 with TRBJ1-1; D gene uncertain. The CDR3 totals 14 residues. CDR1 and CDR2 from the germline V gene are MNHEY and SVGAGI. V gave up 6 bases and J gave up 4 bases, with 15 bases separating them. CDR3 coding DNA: TGTGCCAGCAGCCTTTACCTTACTCCCACTGAAGCTTTCTTT. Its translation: CASSLYLTPTEAFF.

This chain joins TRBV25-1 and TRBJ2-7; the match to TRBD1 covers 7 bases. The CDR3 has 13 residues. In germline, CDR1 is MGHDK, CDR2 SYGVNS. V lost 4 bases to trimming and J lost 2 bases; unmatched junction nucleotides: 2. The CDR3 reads CASSGDRTYEQYF. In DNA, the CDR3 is TGTGCCAGCAGTGGGGACAGAACCTACGAGCAGTACTTC.

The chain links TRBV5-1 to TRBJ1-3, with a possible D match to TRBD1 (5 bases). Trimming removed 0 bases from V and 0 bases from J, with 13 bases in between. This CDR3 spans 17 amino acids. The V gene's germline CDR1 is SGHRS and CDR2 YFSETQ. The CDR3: CASSLGRQRLSGNTIYF. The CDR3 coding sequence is TGCGCCAGCAGCTTGGGGAGACAGAGGCTCTCTGGAAACACCATATATTTT.

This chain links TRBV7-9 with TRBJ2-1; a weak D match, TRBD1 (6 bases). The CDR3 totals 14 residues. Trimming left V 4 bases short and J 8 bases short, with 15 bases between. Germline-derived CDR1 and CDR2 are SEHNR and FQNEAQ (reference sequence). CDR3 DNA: TGTGCCAGCAGCTCTTACAGGGCTGTCGATGAGCAGTTCTTC. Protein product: CASSSYRAVDEQFF.

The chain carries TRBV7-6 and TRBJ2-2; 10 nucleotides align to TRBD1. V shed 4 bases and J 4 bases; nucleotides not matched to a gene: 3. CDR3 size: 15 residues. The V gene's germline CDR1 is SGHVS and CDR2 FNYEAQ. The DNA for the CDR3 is TGTGCCAGCAGCTGGGGACAGGGGACCACCGGGGAGCTGTTTTTT. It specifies CASSWGQGTTGELFF.

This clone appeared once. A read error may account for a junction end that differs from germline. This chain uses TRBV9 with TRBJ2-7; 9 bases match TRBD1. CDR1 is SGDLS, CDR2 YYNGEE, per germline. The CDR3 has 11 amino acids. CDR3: CASSVRTGDSF. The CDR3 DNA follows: TGTGCCAGCAGCGTTCGGACAGGGGATAGCTTC.

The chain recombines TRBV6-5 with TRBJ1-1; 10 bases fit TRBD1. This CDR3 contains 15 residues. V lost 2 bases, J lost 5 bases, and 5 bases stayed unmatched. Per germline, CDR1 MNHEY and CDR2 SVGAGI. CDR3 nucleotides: TGTGCCAGCAGTTACGGGCGGACAGGGGGGACTGAAGCTTTCTTT. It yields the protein CASSYGRTGGTEAFF.

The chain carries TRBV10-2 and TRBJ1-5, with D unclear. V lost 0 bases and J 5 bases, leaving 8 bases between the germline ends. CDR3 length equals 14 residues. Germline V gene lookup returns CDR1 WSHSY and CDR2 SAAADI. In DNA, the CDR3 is TGCGCCAGCAGTGAGTCCTTCTACGATCAGCCCCAGCATTTT. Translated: CASSESFYDQPQHF.

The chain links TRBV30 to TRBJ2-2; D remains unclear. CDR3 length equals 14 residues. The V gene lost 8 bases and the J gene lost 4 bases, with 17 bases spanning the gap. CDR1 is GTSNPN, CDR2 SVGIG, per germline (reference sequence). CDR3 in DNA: TGTGCCGGCAAAGCAGTCTCGGGCACCGGGGAGCTGTTTTTT. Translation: CAGKAVSGTGELFF.

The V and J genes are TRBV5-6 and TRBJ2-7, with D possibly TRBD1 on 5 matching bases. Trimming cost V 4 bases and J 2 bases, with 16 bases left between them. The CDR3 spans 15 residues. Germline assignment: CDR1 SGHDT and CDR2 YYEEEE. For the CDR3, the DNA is TGTGCCAGCAGCCGGAGAGACCGACAGCCCTACGAGCAGTACTTC. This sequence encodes CASSRRDRQPYEQYF.

In DNA form, the CDR3 reads TGTGCCTGGAGTGTGGGGACTACCTACGAGCAGTACTTC. The encoded protein is CAWSVGTTYEQYF. The rearrangement links TRBV30 to TRBJ2-7, with 7 bases that match TRBD2. With V trimmed by 0 bases and J by 2 bases, 1 base remained unmatched. CDR1 is GTSNPN, CDR2 SVGIG, per germline (reference sequence). There are 13 residues in the CDR3.

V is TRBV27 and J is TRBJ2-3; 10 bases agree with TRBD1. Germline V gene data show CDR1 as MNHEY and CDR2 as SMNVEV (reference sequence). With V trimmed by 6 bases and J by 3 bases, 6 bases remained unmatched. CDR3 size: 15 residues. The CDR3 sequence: CASSPGTGVTDTQYF. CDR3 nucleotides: TGTGCCAGCAGCCCCGGGACAGGGGTTACAGATACGCAGTATTTT.

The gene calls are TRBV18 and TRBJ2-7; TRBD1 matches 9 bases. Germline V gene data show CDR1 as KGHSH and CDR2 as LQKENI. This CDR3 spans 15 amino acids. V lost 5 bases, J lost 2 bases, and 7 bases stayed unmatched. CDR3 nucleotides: TGTGCCAGCTCATTCCTGGACAGGGGTACCTACGAGCAGTACTTC. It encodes CASSFLDRGTYEQYF.

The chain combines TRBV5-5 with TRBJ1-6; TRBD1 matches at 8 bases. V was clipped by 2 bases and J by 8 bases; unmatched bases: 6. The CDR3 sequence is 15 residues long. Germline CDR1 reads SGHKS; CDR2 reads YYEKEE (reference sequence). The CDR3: CASSFADRAYSPLHF. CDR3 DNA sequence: TGTGCCAGCAGCTTCGCGGACAGGGCTTATTCACCCCTCCACTTT.

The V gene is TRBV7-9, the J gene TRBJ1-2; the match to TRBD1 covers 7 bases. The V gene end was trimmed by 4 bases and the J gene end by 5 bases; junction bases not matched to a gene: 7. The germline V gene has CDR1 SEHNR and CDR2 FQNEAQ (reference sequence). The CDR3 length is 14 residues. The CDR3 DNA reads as TGTGCCAGCAGCTCAGTGGGACAGATTTATGGCTACACCTTC. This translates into CASSSVGQIYGYTF. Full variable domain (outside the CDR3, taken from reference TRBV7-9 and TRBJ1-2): DTGVSQNPRHKITKRGQNVTFRCDPISEHNRLYWYRQTLGQGPEFLTYFQNEAQLEKSRLLSDRFSAERPKGSFSTLEIQRTEQGDSAMYLCASSSVGQIYGYTFGSGTRLTVV.